The T cell receptor (beta chain) described here comes from a study of T-cell memory formation after mild COVID-19. TCRdb ran MiXCR on the 5' RACE reads and lists one entry per CDR3 protein. The table lists under 300,000 distinct CDR3 sequences, around 8% of them singletons. This CDR3 contains 14 residues. V lost 0 bases, J lost 8 bases, and 11 bases lay in between. Germline CDR1 is SGHKS and CDR2 is YYEKEE (reference sequence). This sequence was found in a man aged 18 to 30 who had mild COVID-19 (a few samples of this study predate the infection). Cell type and time point are not known. The sequenced sample was PBMCs or a T cell subset sorted from them (not recorded which). The genes are TRBV5-5 and TRBJ1-4, with no clear D. This CDR3 reads CASSLVGFEEKLFF. The CDR3 coding sequence is TGTGCCAGCAGCTTGGTAGGGTTTGAAGAAAAACTGTTTTTT.